This TCR beta chain was captured in a study of cytomegalovirus exposure and HLA in healthy donors. Whole-study results and caveats: High sensitivity and specificity were reportedly achieved when the classifier diagnosed cytomegalovirus status. HLA alleles were associated with some 17,000 TCR beta sequences in a later analysis at 0.05 false discovery rate. Because they were indistinguishable, some V segments, including TRBV6-2 and TRBV6-3, were excluded.

The PCR ran on 60 Vbeta and 13 Jbeta primers. The table came from immunoSEQ multiplex PCR; TCRdb's copy has only in-frame clones and leaves some out. The sample consists of 150,000 to 200,000 clones, around 88% of them appearing once. Concerning this clone: What it binds is unknown.

Germline CDR1 KGHSH, CDR2 LQKENI. The CDR3 is made up of 16 amino acids. V lost 4 bases and J lost 4; bases outside the gene matches: 9. Sequences were obtained from PBMCs. This sequence was found in a woman aged 25 to 39 in good health and CMV-seronegative. The chain combines TRBV18 with TRBJ2-2; 7 bases match TRBD2. The CDR3 region has the DNA TGTGCCAGCTCACGAGACGACCCGGGGGGCACCGGGGAGCTGTTTTTT. Translation gives CASSRDDPGGTGELFF.